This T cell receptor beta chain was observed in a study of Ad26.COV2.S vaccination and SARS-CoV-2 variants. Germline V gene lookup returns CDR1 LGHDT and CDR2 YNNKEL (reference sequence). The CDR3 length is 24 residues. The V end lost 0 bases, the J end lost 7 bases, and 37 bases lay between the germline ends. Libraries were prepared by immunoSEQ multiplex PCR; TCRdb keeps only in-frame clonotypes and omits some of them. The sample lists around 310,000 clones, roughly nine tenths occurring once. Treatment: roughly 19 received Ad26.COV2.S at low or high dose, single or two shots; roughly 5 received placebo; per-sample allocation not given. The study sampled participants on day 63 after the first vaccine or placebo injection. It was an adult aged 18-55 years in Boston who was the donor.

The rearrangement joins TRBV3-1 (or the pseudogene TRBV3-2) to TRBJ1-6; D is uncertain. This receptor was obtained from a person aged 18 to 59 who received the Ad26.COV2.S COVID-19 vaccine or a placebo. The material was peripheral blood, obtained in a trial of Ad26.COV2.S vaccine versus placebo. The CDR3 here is CASSQDRYIRFVSPPDRSNSPLHF. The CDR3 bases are TGTGCCAGCAGCCAAGACAGGTACATTCGGTTCGTCTCCCCGCCCGATCGATCCAATTCACCCCTCCACTTT.